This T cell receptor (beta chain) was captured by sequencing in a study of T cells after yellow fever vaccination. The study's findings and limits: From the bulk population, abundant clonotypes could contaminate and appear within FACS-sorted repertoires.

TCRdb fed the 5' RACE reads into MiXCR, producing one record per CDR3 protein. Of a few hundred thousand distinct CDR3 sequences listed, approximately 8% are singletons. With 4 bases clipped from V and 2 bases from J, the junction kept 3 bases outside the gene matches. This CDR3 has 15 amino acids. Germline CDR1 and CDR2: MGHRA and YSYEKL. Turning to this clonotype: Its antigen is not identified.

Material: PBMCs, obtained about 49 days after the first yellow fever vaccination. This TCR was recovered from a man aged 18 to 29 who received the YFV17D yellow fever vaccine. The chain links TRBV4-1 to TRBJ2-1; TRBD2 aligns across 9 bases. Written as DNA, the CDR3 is TGCGCCAGCAGCCTAGCGGGGGCGACCTACAATGAGCAGTTCTTC. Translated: CASSLAGATYNEQFF.